The 20 T cell receptor beta chains listed next were all sequenced from one sample in a study of T cells in Graves' hyperthyroidism and ophthalmopathy. It was RNA transcripts that yielded the amplified TCR beta CDR3 regions. A first-round RT-PCR of the TCR CDR3 used the HTBI primer set. TCRdb itself ran the multiplex PCR reads through MiXCR, one entry per CDR3 protein. The sample has about 130,000 distinct CDR3 sequences; 22% are singletons. Sequenced: blood. These receptors all stem from a woman between 50 and 59 years old with Graves' hyperthyroidism that later progressed to Graves' ophthalmopathy.

The table lists this clonotype with many counts. The chain joins TRBV2 to TRBJ2-1; the D is unclear. Trimming pared 8 bases from V and 3 bases from J, leaving 8 bases between. The CDR3 totals 12 residues. Germline V CDR1 and CDR2: SNHLY, FYNNEI. This CDR3 is CASQVGYNEQFF. CDR3 DNA: TGTGCCAGCCAAGTAGGCTACAATGAGCAGTTCTTC.

This rearrangement joins TRBV3-2 to TRBJ2-7; TRBD1, as called in the table, went unchecked against the DNA. TRBV3-2 is a pseudogene segment. This CDR3 has 15 amino acids. The CDR3: CASSQNRDGAYEQYF. The CDR3 DNA reads TGTGCCAGCAGCCAAAACCGGGACGGAGCCTACGAGCAGTACTTC.

This clonotype appeared many times. The chain carries TRBV20-1 and TRBJ2-7, with D perhaps TRBD1 (5 bases). Trimming took off 0 bases at V and 4 bases at J, with 19 bases between the two ends. The CDR3 length is 16 residues. Germline CDR1 and CDR2: DFQATT and SNEGSKA (reference sequence). The CDR3 region is CSARDLSGHVKYEQYF. In DNA, the CDR3 is TGCAGTGCTAGAGATCTTTCCGGACATGTAAAATACGAGCAGTACTTC.

The V gene is TRBV20-1, the J gene TRBJ2-1, with 8 bases fitting TRBD2. Germline V gene data show CDR1 as DFQATT and CDR2 as SNEGSKA (reference sequence). CDR3 length: 16 amino acids. After removal of 3 bases from V and 0 bases from J, the junction contained 7 bases not matched to a gene. The CDR3 DNA follows: TGCAGTGCTAGTTACAGGACTAGCTACTCCTACAATGAGCAGTTCTTC. Encoded protein: CSASYRTSYSYNEQFF.

A single count supports this clonotype. V is TRBV9 and J is TRBJ2-2, with TRBD1 matching 8 bases. In germline, CDR1 is SGDLS, CDR2 YYNGEE. This CDR3 has 15 residues. Trimming took 4 bases from V and 5 from J; bases not matched to a gene: 7. The CDR3, as DNA: TGTGCCAGCAGCTTTAGGACAGGGCTTACCGGGGAGCTGTTTTTT. It is translated as CASSFRTGLTGELFF. Using reference TRBV9 and TRBJ2-2 for the parts outside the CDR3, the full variable domain is DSGVTQTPKHLITATGQRVTLRCSPRSGDLSVYWYQQSLDQGLQFLIQYYNGEERAKGNILERFSAQQFPDLHSELNLSSLELGDSALYFCASSFRTGLTGELFFGEGSRLTVL.

About this clonotype: Compared with germline, one end of the junction differs, possibly owing to a read error. The rearrangement links TRBV24-1 to TRBJ2-7; D gene uncertain. The CDR3 loop spans 13 amino acids. Per the germline V gene, CDR1 is KGHDR and CDR2 is SFDVKD. The CDR3 DNA is TGTGTCACCAGTGATGTAGCCAACTACGAGCAGTACTTC. Translated: CVTSDVANYEQYF.

CDR3: CSAKKTSGRAYNEQYF. In DNA, the CDR3 is TGCAGTGCAAAGAAAACTAGCGGGAGGGCCTACAATGAGCAGTACTTC. This chain links TRBV20-1 with TRBJ2-7; 13 bases match TRBD2. CDR3 length equals 16 residues. J gave up 7 bases and V 6 bases, and 15 bases lay outside the gene matches. Germline lookup yields CDR1 DFQATT and CDR2 SNEGSKA (reference sequence).

The chain carries TRBV11-3 and TRBJ2-3, with D possibly being TRBD2 (7 bases). V shed 5 bases and J shed 3 bases, with 18 bases lying between them. This CDR3 has 16 amino acids. From germline, CDR1 is SGHNT and CDR2 YENEEA. CDR3: CASSTGTRESTDTQYF. CDR3 in DNA: TGTGCCAGCAGCACAGGGACGCGGGAGAGTACAGATACGCAGTATTTT. Filled out from reference TRBV11-3 and TRBJ2-3, the complete variable domain reads EAGVVQSPRYKIIEKKQPVAFWCNPISGHNTLYWYLQNLGQGPELLIRYENEEAVDDSQLPKDRFSAERLKGVDSTLKIQPAELGDSAVYLCASSTGTRESTDTQYFGPGTRLTVL.

This clonotype was observed a few times. The conserved final phenylalanine or tryptophan is absent from the CDR3, which likely points to a read error. The V and J genes are TRBV30 and TRBJ1-5; D uncertain. The CDR3 contains 16 residues. Looked up from germline, CDR1 is GTSNPN and CDR2 is SVGIG (reference sequence). Trimming shortened V by 2 bases and J by 0 bases, and 14 bases separated the two germline ends. Here the CDR3 reads CAWSFPGRPSNQPQHL. The CDR3 DNA is TGTGCCTGGAGTTTCCCAGGTCGCCCTAGCAATCAGCCCCAGCATCTT.

The gene calls are TRBV7-9 and TRBJ1-6; 8 bases map to TRBD1. Trimming took 11 bases from V and 8 from J; bases not matched to a gene: 5. CDR3 length: 12 residues. CDR1 and CDR2 (germline): SEHNR, FQNEAQ (reference sequence). CDR3 nucleotides: TGTGCCGGGGGACAGGCGGATTCACCCCTCCACTTT. Protein product: CAGGQADSPLHF.

Many counts were recorded for this clonotype. The rearrangement joins TRBV6-1 to TRBJ1-2; the match to TRBD1 covers 10 bases. In germline, CDR1 is MNHNS, CDR2 SASEGT. The CDR3 extends over 15 amino acids. V shed 2 bases, J shed 7 bases, and the junction held 7 bases outside the gene matches. Here the CDR3 DNA reads TGTGCCAGCAGTGAACTTCTAGGGGACAGGGGTGGCTACACCTTC. Its translation: CASSELLGDRGGYTF.

On this clonotype: A much larger clone differs by one base, so this may be a read error. The chain couples TRBV27 to TRBJ1-1; TRBD1 agrees at 7 bases. The CDR3 contains 15 residues. The V gene end was trimmed by 6 bases and the J gene end by 3 bases; junction bases not matched to a gene: 10. Per the germline V gene, CDR1 is MNHEY and CDR2 is SMNVEV (reference sequence). The CDR3 coding sequence is TGTGCCAGCAGCTTGACAGGGTGGGGGGACACTGAAGCTTTCTTT. Its translation is CASSLTGWGDTEAFF.

The table lists this clonotype with many counts. This chain connects TRBV14 to TRBJ2-4; a weak D match, TRBD2 (6 bases). The CDR3 sequence is 17 residues long. V was cut by 0 bases and J by 0 bases, with 12 bases left in between. Per the germline V gene, CDR1 is SGHDN and CDR2 is FVKESK. The CDR3, as DNA: TGTGCCAGCAGCCAAGATCTCGGGGGATTAGCCAAAAACATTCAGTACTTC. It is translated as CASSQDLGGLAKNIQYF.

This clonotype was seen more than once but under ten times. The chain uses TRBV2 and TRBJ2-2, with D possibly being TRBD1 (6 bases). CDR1 SNHLY and CDR2 FYNNEI come from the germline V gene. The CDR3 is 12 amino acids. The V and J ends lost 5 bases and 6 bases respectively, with 7 bases between them. In DNA, the CDR3 is TGTGCCAGCAGTCGACAGGCCGGGGAGCTGTTTTTT. Protein: CASSRQAGELFF.

Concerning this clonotype: This sequence may be a read error, since a much larger clone differs from it by one base. The V call is TRBV28, the J call TRBJ2-5, with a possible D match to TRBD1 (6 bases). With 2 bases removed from V and 5 bases from J, the gap between germline ends came to 15 bases. The CDR3 has 15 residues. The germline V gene encodes CDR1 MDHEN and CDR2 SYDVKM. CDR3 nucleotide sequence: TGTGCCAGCAGTTTAGTAGGGTCAAGGGGGGAGACCCAGTACTTC. Protein sequence: CASSLVGSRGETQYF.

This clonotype turned up a few times. The CDR3 spells CATTSGSPTDTQYF. The CDR3 bases are TGTGCCACCACCAGCGGGTCCCCCACAGATACGCAGTATTTT. This rearrangement joins TRBV4-2 to TRBJ2-3; maybe TRBD2 (6 bases). V was shortened by 10 bases and J by 2 bases, with 16 bases between the two germline ends. The CDR3 sequence is 14 residues long. CDR1 is LGHNA and CDR2 is YNFKEQ in the germline V gene.

This clonotype has at least ten counts. The V and J genes are TRBV19 and TRBJ1-1; D remains ambiguous. Germline CDR1 is LNHDA and CDR2 is SQIVND (reference sequence). This CDR3 has 14 residues. Deletions cut 0 bases from V and 1 base from J, with 6 bases between. This chain's CDR3 is CASSIEGGNTEAFF. The CDR3 bases are TGTGCCAGTAGTATAGAAGGCGGGAACACTGAAGCTTTCTTT.

This clonotype was counted at least ten times. J is TRBJ2-2 and V is TRBV18; a possible D gene is TRBD1 (6 bases). Germline CDR1 and CDR2: KGHSH and LQKENI. V was trimmed by 3 bases and J by 2 bases, leaving 10 bases between them. The CDR3 is 15 residues long. CDR3 protein: CASSPLGHNTGELFF. The CDR3, as DNA: TGTGCCAGCTCACCCCTGGGACATAACACCGGGGAGCTGTTTTTT.

This clonotype has ten or more counts. The genes are TRBV30 and TRBJ2-1, with D perhaps matching TRBD2 (6 bases). The V end lost 1 base, the J end lost 2 bases, and 12 bases lay between the germline ends. This CDR3 contains 15 residues. Germline V CDR1 and CDR2: GTSNPN, SVGIG (reference sequence). The CDR3 DNA follows: TGTGCCTGGAGTGGTGTAGCGGATGCCTACAATGAGCAGTTCTTC. This codes for CAWSGVADAYNEQFF.

This clonotype was seen ten or more times. The chain carries TRBV20-1 and TRBJ2-1, with D uncertain. This CDR3 contains 14 residues. Germline V gene data show CDR1 as DFQATT and CDR2 as SNEGSKA (reference sequence). V lost 6 bases to trimming and J lost 0 bases, with 12 bases between them. The CDR3 sequence is CSARPRPSYNEQFF. CDR3 coding DNA: TGCAGTGCCCGGCCTAGGCCCTCCTACAATGAGCAGTTCTTC.